The 17 T cell receptor beta chains presented below share a single source sample, sequenced in a study of blood T cell repertoires in COVID-19. Produced via immunoSEQ multiplex PCR; TCRdb's table is partial and in-frame only. The profile shows over 15,000 clones, about 91% of them singletons. The specimen sequenced was peripheral blood. These receptors were obtained from a man aged 55 to 70 with active COVID-19.

The chain combines TRBV10-3 with TRBJ2-7; TRBD1 might be the D (5 bases). CDR1 is ENHRY, CDR2 SYGVKD, per germline. The CDR3 has 13 amino acids. The V end was cut by 6 bases, the J end by 0 bases, with 9 bases between. This chain's CDR3 is CAISLGHSYEQYF. The CDR3 bases are TGTGCCATCAGCCTCGGACACTCCTACGAGCAGTACTTC.

The chain uses TRBV4-1 and TRBJ2-7, with D uncertain. From germline, CDR1 is MGHRA and CDR2 YSYEKL. The CDR3 length is 15 residues. Trimming removed 4 bases from V and 2 bases from J, with 15 bases in between. The CDR3 DNA reads TGCGCCAGCAGCCCAGACACCTCAGTGGCCTACGAGCAGTACTTC. Translating gives CASSPDTSVAYEQYF.

The chain joins TRBV5-4 to TRBJ2-5; TRBD1 aligns across 7 bases. The V gene's germline CDR1 is SGHNT and CDR2 YYREEE (reference sequence). V lost 4 bases and J lost 3; bases outside the gene matches: 9. The CDR3 runs to 15 residues. The CDR3: CASSAQGVGKETQYF. CDR3 nucleotide sequence: TGTGCCAGCAGCGCCCAGGGGGTGGGAAAAGAGACCCAGTACTTC.

V and J are TRBV30 and TRBJ2-7; D uncertain. Trimming pared 2 bases from V and 7 bases from J, leaving 15 bases between. This CDR3 is built from 13 residues. The germline gives CDR1 GTSNPN, CDR2 SVGIG (reference sequence). The CDR3 DNA follows: TGTGCCTGGAGTCCCACCCCCTTTCGGGAGCAGTACTTC. It encodes CAWSPTPFREQYF.

This rearrangement joins TRBV7-9 to TRBJ1-1; D remains unclear. Germline assignment: CDR1 SEHNR and CDR2 FQNEAQ (reference sequence). Trimming shortened V by 3 bases and J by 9 bases, and 20 bases separated the two germline ends. The CDR3 spans 15 residues. CDR3 in amino acids: CASSLLSESLGQAFF. CDR3 sequence (DNA): TGTGCCAGCAGCTTGCTATCCGAGTCCCTGGGCCAAGCTTTCTTT.

The V and J genes are TRBV12-3 or TRBV12-4 and TRBJ1-5; 9 bases agree with TRBD1. The CDR3 runs 13 residues. J lost 7 bases, V lost 5 bases, and 3 bases had no gene match. CDR3 in amino acids: CASSDRGGQPQHF. DNA of the CDR3: TGTGCCAGCAGTGACAGGGGGGGCCAGCCCCAGCATTTT.

V gene TRBV20-1 combines with J gene TRBJ1-2; D unresolved. The germline V gene encodes CDR1 DFQATT and CDR2 SNEGSKA (reference sequence). This CDR3 region has 13 residues. Trimming took off 3 bases at V and 5 bases at J, with 13 bases between the two ends. In DNA form, the CDR3 reads TGCAGTGCTAGTGCGACGGCGGAATATGGCTACACCTTC. Its protein is CSASATAEYGYTF.

V and J are TRBV5-1 and TRBJ1-4; D not certain. V was shortened by 4 bases and J by 8 bases, with 15 bases between the two germline ends. Germline CDR1 reads SGHRS; CDR2 reads YFSETQ. CDR3 length: 14 amino acids. This CDR3 reads CASSPTRGGEKLFF. Here the CDR3 DNA reads TGCGCCAGCAGCCCGACCAGAGGAGGAGAAAAACTGTTTTTT.

This chain uses TRBV3-1 (or the pseudogene TRBV3-2) with TRBJ2-1; the D is unclear. Germline CDR1 LGHDT, CDR2 YNNKEL (reference sequence). This CDR3 is built from 12 residues. V lost 4 bases, J lost 6 bases, and 7 bases lay in between. CDR3 region: CASSRAGNEQFF. The CDR3 DNA follows: TGTGCCAGCAGCCGGGCTGGCAATGAGCAGTTCTTC.

The chain combines TRBV29-1 with TRBJ1-2; tentative D call: TRBD1 (5 bases). Deletions cut 7 bases from V and 8 bases from J, with 8 bases between. Germline lookup yields CDR1 SQVTM and CDR2 ANQGSEA. There are 9 residues in the CDR3. The CDR3 here is CSASGGYTF. The CDR3 DNA reads TGCAGCGCCTCAGGGGGCTACACCTTC.

The V call is TRBV19, the J call TRBJ1-5; D gene ambiguous. CDR1 and CDR2 from the germline V gene are LNHDA and SQIVND (reference sequence). V was clipped by 3 bases and J by 8 bases, with 11 bases between them. CDR3 length equals 13 residues. This CDR3 reads CASSMGPGKPQHF. DNA of the CDR3: TGTGCCAGTAGTATGGGTCCGGGGAAGCCCCAGCATTTT.

The chain is built from TRBV3-1 (or the pseudogene TRBV3-2) and TRBJ2-1, with 9 bases matching TRBD2. The CDR3 contains 18 residues. Germline CDR1 is LGHDT and CDR2 is YNNKEL (reference sequence). The V and J ends lost 5 bases and 0 bases, in that order; junction bases with no gene match: 11. CDR3 DNA sequence: TGTGCCAGCAGCTGGAGCCTAGCGGGGTTCCGCTCCTACAATGAGCAGTTCTTC. Encoded protein: CASSWSLAGFRSYNEQFF.

The chain carries TRBV11-2 and TRBJ2-1, with 9 nucleotides matching TRBD2. V gave up 1 base and J gave up 5 bases; unmatched junction bases: 15. CDR1 is SGHAT and CDR2 is FQNNGV in the germline V gene. The CDR3 has 19 amino acids. The CDR3 nucleotides read TGTGCCAGCAGCTTAGTGCTCGGCGGGAGGGCCTTGAGGAACAATGAGCAGTTCTTC. Its translation: CASSLVLGGRALRNNEQFF.

This clone was found a few times. J is TRBJ2-1 and V is TRBV7-9; D may be TRBD1 (5 bases). V was trimmed by 5 bases and J by 6 bases, leaving 17 bases between them. CDR1 is SEHNR, CDR2 FQNEAQ, per germline (reference sequence). This CDR3 region has 15 residues. The CDR3 sequence is CASSGPGKSFNEQFF. The CDR3, as DNA: TGTGCCAGCAGCGGACCAGGGAAAAGTTTCAATGAGCAGTTCTTC.

As DNA, the CDR3 is TGTGCCAGCTCACCAACCGTGACAGGCAACTTTGAACTCTCTGGAAACACCATATATTTT. Translated: CASSPTVTGNFELSGNTIYF. The genes are TRBV18 and TRBJ1-3, with a weak D call TRBD1 (6 bases). Germline loops: CDR1 KGHSH, CDR2 LQKENI. The germline V and J ends were trimmed by 2 bases and 0 bases, with 23 bases remaining between them. This CDR3 region has 20 residues.

V gene TRBV4-1 combines with J gene TRBJ1-1; the match to TRBD1 covers 10 bases. Germline loops: CDR1 MGHRA, CDR2 YSYEKL. V lost 5 bases and J lost 0; bases outside the gene matches: 9. The CDR3 sequence is 17 residues long. The CDR3 region is CASSSRQGAEVNTEAFF. CDR3 nucleotide sequence: TGCGCCAGCAGCTCCAGACAGGGGGCCGAGGTGAACACTGAAGCTTTCTTT.

This clone was detected only once. V gene TRBV19 combines with J gene TRBJ1-6; maybe TRBD1 (5 bases). V lost 0 bases to trimming and J lost 10 bases, with 13 bases between them. Germline lookup yields CDR1 LNHDA and CDR2 SQIVND (reference sequence). The CDR3 runs 15 residues. CDR3 DNA sequence: TGTGCCAGTAGTATAGACAGGGAAAGGCAATCACCCCTCCACTTT. The encoded protein is CASSIDRERQSPLHF.